The sequence of this T cell receptor beta chain was determined in a study of T cells after yellow fever vaccination. Study-wide results and limits: Post-booster repertoires contained most primary-vaccination clones again (96% CD4, about 88% CD8).

The CDR3 totals 13 residues. Germline CDR1 reads LNHDA; CDR2 reads SQIVND (reference sequence). V dropped 4 bases and J dropped 2 bases, with 6 bases sitting between them. As concerns this clonotype: What it binds is not known.

TCRdb fed the 5' RACE reads into MiXCR, producing one record per CDR3 protein. In the table there are roughly 310,000 distinct CDR3 sequences, 8.7% of which are singletons. The sequenced sample was PBMCs, obtained on the day of the first yellow fever vaccination. The receptor's source is a man between 18 and 29 years old who received the YFV17D yellow fever vaccine. The chain carries TRBV19 and TRBJ2-1; D not resolved. The CDR3 DNA sequence: TGTGCCAGTAGTAATAGACCCTACAATGAGCAGTTCTTC. It yields the protein CASSNRPYNEQFF.